Shown below are 20 T cell receptor beta chains from a single sample sequenced in a study of T cell responses to AZD1222 COVID-19 vaccine. The assay was immunoSEQ multiplex PCR, and TCRdb's table has in-frame clones only and misses some. This table has over 100,000 clones, roughly nine tenths appearing once. The specimen was peripheral blood, collected on day 0 of AZD1222 vaccination. The receptor source for this set is an adult in good health.

The chain employs TRBV11-2 and TRBJ2-1, with 8 bases identical to TRBD2. The CDR3 covers 17 residues. CDR1 is SGHAT, CDR2 FQNNGV, per germline. V was pared by 5 bases and J by 8 bases, with 17 bases of the junction left unmatched. CDR3 sequence (DNA): TGTGCCAGCAGCCCCCGGGGGGGGAGTGGGGGAAGCTATGAGCAGTTCTTC. Protein: CASSPRGGSGGSYEQFF. Using reference TRBV11-2 and TRBJ2-1 for the parts outside the CDR3, the full variable domain is EAGVAQSPRYKIIEKRQSVAFWCNPISGHATLYWYQQILGQGPKLLIQFQNNGVVDDSQLPKDRFSAERLKGVDSTLKIQPAKLEDSAVYLCASSPRGGSGGSYEQFFGPGTRLTVL.

The V gene is TRBV27, the J gene TRBJ1-2; possibly TRBD1 for D (5 bases). V was shortened by 5 bases and J by 1 base, with 29 bases between the two germline ends. The CDR3 loop spans 20 amino acids. Per germline, CDR1 MNHEY and CDR2 SMNVEV (reference sequence). CDR3 in amino acids: CASSPRGGTPRVGFNYGYTF. The CDR3 region has the DNA TGTGCCAGCAGTCCCCGGGGGGGGACCCCTAGAGTGGGATTTAACTATGGCTACACCTTC.

The CDR3 protein is CASSRNPGLYQETQYF. DNA for the CDR3: TGTGCCAGCAGCCGCAACCCGGGACTGTACCAAGAGACCCAGTACTTC. The chain carries TRBV3-1 (or the pseudogene TRBV3-2) and TRBJ2-5, with D possibly matching TRBD2 (6 bases). The CDR3 is 16 residues long. V gave up 4 bases and J gave up 0 bases, with 15 bases separating them. CDR1 is LGHDT and CDR2 is YNNKEL in the germline V gene (reference sequence).

The J gene is TRBJ1-2, the V gene TRBV5-1; perhaps TRBD1 as D (6 bases). Germline V gene sequence: CDR1 SGHRS, CDR2 YFSETQ. V was trimmed by 2 bases and J by 8 bases, leaving 16 bases between them. This CDR3 comprises 14 residues. CDR3 in DNA: TGCGCCAGCAGCTTTTCACAGGGAGAAAGGGGCTACACCTTC. It yields the protein CASSFSQGERGYTF.

V gene TRBV7-8 combines with J gene TRBJ1-3; 10 nucleotides match TRBD1. The V gene's germline CDR1 is SGHVS and CDR2 FQNEAQ. This CDR3 is built from 16 residues. With 2 bases clipped from V and 0 bases from J, the junction kept 1 base outside the gene matches. The CDR3 loop is CASSLRDRGSGNTIYF. The CDR3 DNA reads TGTGCCAGCAGCTTAAGGGACAGGGGCTCTGGAAACACCATATATTTT.

V gene TRBV25-1 combines with J gene TRBJ1-4, with a weak D call TRBD1 (5 bases). Between the trimmed V and J ends, which lost 3 bases and 4 bases, there was a span of 12 bases. CDR1 is MGHDK, CDR2 SYGVNS, per germline. This CDR3 is built from 15 residues. The CDR3 reads CASSETGTLNEKLFF. The CDR3, as DNA: TGTGCCAGCAGTGAGACCGGGACCCTTAATGAAAAACTGTTTTTT.

This rearrangement joins TRBV29-1 to TRBJ1-2, with 8 nucleotides matching TRBD1. Trimming cost V 2 bases and J 6 bases; bases outside gene matches: 5. In germline, CDR1 is SQVTM, CDR2 ANQGSEA. The CDR3 is 13 amino acids. The CDR3 DNA reads TGCAGCGTTGAACCAGGGGGCATTGATGGCTACACCTTC. Translating it yields CSVEPGGIDGYTF.

This clone appeared once. The rearrangement uses TRBV12-3 or TRBV12-4 and TRBJ2-5, with TRBD1 matching over 9 bases. Trimming cost V 6 bases and J 5 bases; bases outside gene matches: 4. The length of the CDR3 is 13 residues. The CDR3 region is CASSGQGRETQYF. CDR3 sequence (DNA): TGTGCCAGCAGCGGACAGGGGAGGGAGACCCAGTACTTC.

V usage is TRBV7-9 and J usage is TRBJ2-7; 7 bases match TRBD1. The germline V gene encodes CDR1 SEHNR and CDR2 FQNEAQ (reference sequence). J lost 4 bases, V lost 4 bases, and 4 bases had no gene match. This CDR3 is built from 13 residues. This chain's CDR3 is CASSWDRAYEQYF. The DNA for the CDR3 is TGTGCCAGCAGCTGGGACAGAGCTTACGAGCAGTACTTC.

This sequence joins TRBV15 and TRBJ2-5, with 10 bases that match TRBD2. The germline gives CDR1 LNHNV, CDR2 YYDKDF (reference sequence). This CDR3 comprises 16 residues. Trimming removed 3 bases from V and 5 bases from J; junction bases left unmatched: 9. CDR3 residues: CATSRRSGGHRETQYF. The CDR3 DNA reads as TGTGCCACCAGCAGGCGTAGCGGGGGGCACCGGGAGACCCAGTACTTC.

The rearrangement joins TRBV3-1 (or the pseudogene TRBV3-2) to TRBJ1-5, with 10 bases lining up with TRBD1. The CDR3 is 16 residues long. V was pared by 3 bases and J by 6 bases, with 8 bases of the junction left unmatched. The germline gives CDR1 LGHDT, CDR2 YNNKEL (reference sequence). The CDR3 region is CASSHTGGDRGQPQHF. The CDR3 nucleotides read TGTGCCAGCAGCCACACTGGGGGGGACAGGGGTCAGCCCCAGCATTTT.

This clone appeared once. The chain couples TRBV5-1 to TRBJ1-3; a weak D match, TRBD1 (6 bases). CDR1 is SGHRS, CDR2 YFSETQ, per germline. Trimming stripped 4 bases from V and 0 bases from J, with 11 bases between. The CDR3 is 15 residues long. Here the CDR3 DNA reads TGCGCCAGCAGCATAGGACAGAACTCTGGAAACACCATATATTTT. This gives the protein CASSIGQNSGNTIYF.

The chain carries TRBV7-9 and TRBJ2-1, with D possibly being TRBD1 (6 bases). The ends were cut back, 5 bases at V and 4 bases at J, with 15 bases in the middle. CDR1 is SEHNR, CDR2 FQNEAQ, per germline (reference sequence). This CDR3 is built from 15 residues. This CDR3 is CASSLQQGPYNEQFF. CDR3 sequence (DNA): TGTGCCAGCAGCCTTCAACAGGGCCCTTACAATGAGCAGTTCTTC.

As DNA, the CDR3 is TGCGCCAGCAGCTCTGCGGGGACGATCTATGGCTACACCTTC. Translated, it gives CASSSAGTIYGYTF. The chain has TRBV5-1 and TRBJ1-2, with a possible D match to TRBD1 (5 bases). Germline V gene lookup returns CDR1 SGHRS and CDR2 YFSETQ. V was clipped by 3 bases and J by 4 bases, with 13 bases between them. CDR3 length equals 14 residues.

A word on this clone: A read error may explain this, as a much larger clone is one base away. The rearrangement joins TRBV6-5 to TRBJ1-1, with D unclear. Looked up from germline, CDR1 is MNHEY and CDR2 is SVGAGI. Trimming stripped 5 bases from V and 1 base from J, with 2 bases between. The CDR3 runs 11 residues. CDR3 loop: CASSTNTEAFF. DNA for the CDR3: TGTGCCAGCAGTACGAACACTGAAGCTTTCTTT.

The chain couples TRBV15 to TRBJ1-5; 9 bases line up with TRBD1. The germline CDR1 and CDR2 sequences are LNHNV and YYDKDF (reference sequence). V was pared by 9 bases and J by 5 bases, with 14 bases of the junction left unmatched. This CDR3 region has 16 residues. DNA of the CDR3: TGTGCCACTAGTCCGGGACAGGGAGCGTTTTATCAGCCCCAGCATTTT. This gives the protein CATSPGQGAFYQPQHF.

This clone was observed a few times. The CDR3 nucleotides are TGTGCCAGCAGTTCAACAGGGGGCGCGAATTCACCCCTCCACTTT. Protein product: CASSSTGGANSPLHF. This chain links TRBV27 with TRBJ1-6, with 9 bases fitting TRBD1. Germline values: CDR1 MNHEY, CDR2 SMNVEV (reference sequence). This CDR3 has 15 amino acids. Trimming took 4 bases from V and 7 from J; bases not matched to a gene: 5.

The chain joins TRBV2 to TRBJ1-6; maybe TRBD1 (5 bases). This CDR3 has 14 amino acids. Trimming cost V 6 bases and J 10 bases, with 16 bases left between them. Per germline, CDR1 SNHLY and CDR2 FYNNEI. CDR3 region: CASSVDSRESPLHF. For the CDR3, the DNA is TGTGCCAGCAGCGTAGACAGCCGGGAGTCACCCCTCCACTTT.

The V call is TRBV3-1 (or the pseudogene TRBV3-2), the J call TRBJ1-1, with 8 bases matching TRBD1. The ends lost 1 base at V and 5 bases at J; junction bases unmatched: 6. The CDR3 contains 15 residues. The V gene's germline CDR1 is LGHDT and CDR2 YNNKEL (reference sequence). DNA for the CDR3: TGTGCCAGCAGCCAAGGATGGACAGGGCGGACTGAAGCTTTCTTT. This translates into CASSQGWTGRTEAFF.

Details on this clone: The same CDR3 can be traced to other DNA sequences in this sample. This chain connects TRBV5-1 to TRBJ1-2; D is ambiguous. Germline CDR1 SGHRS, CDR2 YFSETQ. The V gene lost 0 bases and the J gene lost 3 bases, with 6 bases spanning the gap. There are 13 residues in the CDR3. The CDR3 bases are TGCGCCAGCAGCTTGGAGTCAGACTATGGCTACACCTTC. Protein product: CASSLESDYGYTF.